There are a few counts of the clone carrying this T cell receptor beta chain. Its antigen is not identified. The CDR3 totals 14 residues. V was shortened by 2 bases and J by 4 bases, with 11 bases between the two germline ends. Germline-derived CDR1 and CDR2 are MNHEY and SMNVEV (reference sequence). Regarding treatment: oral pan-JAK inhibitor, 5-10 mg twice daily. The sample comes from a study of CD8+ T cells in alopecia areata. Study findings and constraints: Among the 100 top clones, expanded CD8+ clones, like scalp clonality, were significantly decreased by tofacitinib.

Reverse transcribed after extraction, RNA yielded cDNA as the sequencing template. Assay: immunoSEQ multiplex PCR; the TCRdb copy retains only in-frame clones and omits some. The sample yields about 120,000 clones, around 56% seen once. Sample: CD4+ T cells sorted from blood, taken at week 4, from a patient treated with tofacitinib. The chain joins TRBV27 to TRBJ1-2, with a weak D call TRBD1 (5 bases). This TCR derives from a human donor with alopecia areata. The CDR3 loop reads CASSLMRGSYGYTF. DNA for the CDR3: TGTGCCAGCAGTTTAATGAGGGGAAGCTATGGCTACACCTTC.